These 20 T cell receptor beta chains were sequenced from one sample in a study of T cell responses to AZD1222 COVID-19 vaccine. Clones were sequenced by immunoSEQ multiplex PCR, and TCRdb holds only the in-frame ones, with some missing. The sample holds 95,000 to 150,000 clones, about 92% seen once. The specimen comprised peripheral blood, sampled 28 days after the second AZD1222 dose. The origin of the receptors is an adult who received the AZD1222 COVID-19 vaccine.

This clone was detected only a few times. V and J are TRBV5-6 and TRBJ2-7; perhaps TRBD2 as D (5 bases). The CDR3 extends over 14 amino acids. Deletions cut 1 base from V and 5 bases from J, with 13 bases between. In germline, CDR1 is SGHDT, CDR2 YYEEEE. CDR3 in amino acids: CASSLSLAAHEQYF. Written as DNA, the CDR3 is TGTGCCAGCAGCTTGTCCCTAGCAGCCCACGAGCAGTACTTC.

This CDR3 reads CSAKQGYGYTF. As DNA, the CDR3 is TGCAGTGCTAAGCAGGGCTATGGCTACACCTTC. The gene calls are TRBV20-1 and TRBJ1-2, with D perhaps matching TRBD1 (5 bases). Germline CDR1 and CDR2: DFQATT and SNEGSKA (reference sequence). V was cut by 4 bases and J by 4 bases, with 7 bases left in between. The CDR3 length is 11 residues.

The rearrangement links TRBV29-1 to TRBJ1-2, with D unclear. CDR1 and CDR2 from the germline V gene are SQVTM and ANQGSEA. V was trimmed by 0 bases and J by 2 bases, leaving 13 bases between them. The CDR3 consists of 15 residues. As DNA, the CDR3 is TGCAGCGTTGAAGATCTGCGAGGAGAGAACTATGGCTACACCTTC. Amino acids: CSVEDLRGENYGYTF. Together with reference TRBV29-1 and TRBJ1-2, the CDR3 gives the full variable domain: SAVISQKPSRDICQRGTSLTIQCQVDSQVTMMFWYRQQPGQSLTLIATANQGSEATYESGFVIDKFPISRPNLTFSTLTVSNMSPEDSSIYLCSVEDLRGENYGYTFGSGTRLTVV.

Only a few counts were recorded for this clone. V is TRBV7-2 and J is TRBJ1-2, with 9 bases that match TRBD1. J lost 0 bases, V lost 5 bases, and 4 bases had no gene match. Germline V gene data show CDR1 as SGHTA and CDR2 as FQGNSA. This CDR3 region has 15 residues. The CDR3 region is CASSARQGANYGYTF. CDR3 nucleotide sequence: TGTGCCAGCAGCGCCCGACAGGGGGCTAACTATGGCTACACCTTC.

This chain joins TRBV5-4 and TRBJ2-7; D may match TRBD1 or TRBD2 (6 bases each). Trimming removed 3 bases from V and 5 bases from J, with 21 bases in between. The CDR3 loop spans 16 amino acids. Germline CDR1 is SGHNT and CDR2 is YYREEE (reference sequence). DNA of the CDR3: TGTGCCAGCAGCTACCCAGGGGCCGAGGGGGGCAACGAGCAGTACTTC. As protein: CASSYPGAEGGNEQYF.

Written as DNA, the CDR3 is TGTGCCAGCAGCGTACAGGGGAATACTGAAGCTTTCTTT. This gives the protein CASSVQGNTEAFF. J is TRBJ1-1 and V is TRBV7-3; 7 bases align to TRBD1. This CDR3 region has 13 residues. V was pared by 5 bases and J by 5 bases, with 5 bases of the junction left unmatched. CDR1 is SGHTA and CDR2 is FQGTGA in the germline V gene.

This chain uses TRBV5-1 with TRBJ1-2, with D uncertain. The CDR3 loop spans 17 amino acids. CDR1 SGHRS and CDR2 YFSETQ come from the germline V gene. V was shortened by 4 bases and J by 2 bases, with 21 bases between the two germline ends. DNA of the CDR3: TGCGCCAGCAGCGAGGTGAGCGAAGGACCTTTCAACTATGGCTACACCTTC. This sequence encodes CASSEVSEGPFNYGYTF.

This clone was recorded only once. The V gene is TRBV3-1 (or the pseudogene TRBV3-2), the J gene TRBJ2-2; 9 nucleotides align to TRBD2. CDR3 length: 19 residues. With V trimmed by 0 bases and J by 0 bases, 8 bases remained unmatched. Germline CDR1 is LGHDT and CDR2 is YNNKEL (reference sequence). CDR3: CASSQELAGDLANTGELFF. CDR3 in DNA: TGTGCCAGCAGCCAAGAATTAGCGGGGGACCTCGCGAACACCGGGGAGCTGTTTTTT.

The CDR3 DNA sequence: TGTGCCAGCAGCTTAGCGCTTAGAGGGAGAGGGGAGACCCAGTACTTC. Encoded protein: CASSLALRGRGETQYF. The rearrangement uses TRBV7-9 and TRBJ2-5; possibly TRBD2 for D (5 bases). V gave up 0 bases and J gave up 5 bases, with 16 bases separating them. CDR3 length equals 16 residues. CDR1 is SEHNR, CDR2 FQNEAQ, per germline (reference sequence).

The rearrangement uses TRBV7-2 and TRBJ2-7, with 9 positions matching TRBD2. Germline assignment: CDR1 SGHTA and CDR2 FQGNSA. J was trimmed by 1 base and V by 4 bases; bases with no gene match: 5. The CDR3 loop spans 15 amino acids. CDR3 sequence: CASSWLAGRSYEQYF. The CDR3, as DNA: TGTGCCAGCAGCTGGCTAGCGGGAAGATCCTACGAGCAGTACTTC.

This chain connects TRBV5-1 to TRBJ2-2, with D perhaps matching TRBD2 (5 bases). The V gene's germline CDR1 is SGHRS and CDR2 YFSETQ. V lost 0 bases, J lost 7 bases, and 10 bases lay in between. The CDR3 length is 14 residues. CDR3 amino acids: CASSLGFGGGELFF. The CDR3 region has the DNA TGCGCCAGCAGCTTGGGATTCGGAGGCGGGGAGCTGTTTTTT.

The rearrangement links TRBV12-3 or TRBV12-4 to TRBJ2-7, with a weak D call TRBD2 (5 bases). The CDR3 covers 13 residues. V lost 3 bases and J 2 bases, leaving 8 bases between the germline ends. The CDR3 here is CASSFTSTYEQYF. The CDR3 bases are TGTGCCAGCAGTTTTACTAGTACCTACGAGCAGTACTTC.

The V gene is TRBV7-2, the J gene TRBJ1-1; D is undetermined. V gave up 3 bases and J gave up 6 bases, with 14 bases separating them. The CDR3 has 14 residues. Germline V CDR1 and CDR2: SGHTA, FQGNSA. The CDR3 region is CASSFLGHSPEAFF. The DNA of the CDR3 is TGTGCCAGCAGCTTCCTAGGGCACTCACCTGAAGCTTTCTTT.

The V and J genes are TRBV4-3 and TRBJ2-2; 7 bases line up with TRBD2. Germline V gene lookup returns CDR1 LGHNA and CDR2 YSLEER. V shed 1 base and J 1 base; nucleotides not matched to a gene: 3. CDR3 size: 16 residues. The CDR3 coding sequence is TGCGCCAGCAGCCAAGTTCCTAGCGGGAACACCGGGGAGCTGTTTTTT. Translation gives CASSQVPSGNTGELFF.

In nucleotides, the CDR3 is TGTGCCAGCATTCCGGCGGGATTAAAAGATGGCTACACCTTC. Its translation: CASIPAGLKDGYTF. This sequence joins TRBV6-5 and TRBJ1-2; D is unresolved. The CDR3 runs 14 residues. CDR1 and CDR2 (germline): MNHEY, SVGAGI. V shed 7 bases and J shed 6 bases, with 18 bases lying between them.

The CDR3 sequence: CASRLGAGNQPQHF. The DNA of the CDR3 is TGTGCAAGTCGCTTAGGGGCAGGGAATCAGCCCCAGCATTTT. The chain employs TRBV12-2 and TRBJ1-5; whether TRBD1, the table's D call, matches the DNA was not checked. TRBV12-2 is a pseudogene. The CDR3 runs 14 residues.

The chain couples TRBV6-5 to TRBJ1-3; D is unresolved. In germline, CDR1 is MNHEY, CDR2 SVGAGI. The CDR3 extends over 14 amino acids. V was shortened by 2 bases and J by 1 base, with 6 bases between the two germline ends. The DNA for the CDR3 is TGTGCCAGCAGTTACGGGCCTTCTGGAAACACCATATATTTT. Translation: CASSYGPSGNTIYF.

V is TRBV9 and J is TRBJ2-1; 9 positions match TRBD2. CDR1 and CDR2 from the germline V gene are SGDLS and YYNGEE. The ends lost 5 bases at V and 0 bases at J; junction bases unmatched: 3. The CDR3 loop spans 15 amino acids. CDR3 loop: CASRAGGSSYNEQFF. The CDR3 DNA sequence: TGTGCCAGCAGAGCGGGAGGAAGCTCCTACAATGAGCAGTTCTTC.

The chain links TRBV2 to TRBJ1-2; possible D gene TRBD1, 5 bases. Germline CDR1 is SNHLY and CDR2 is FYNNEI. CDR3 length: 14 residues. Trimming stripped 3 bases from V and 4 bases from J, with 12 bases between. The CDR3 region is CASSERGGSYGYTF. CDR3 coding DNA: TGTGCCAGCAGTGAGCGGGGGGGGAGCTATGGCTACACCTTC.

CDR3 residues: CASSPLGGHTQYF. CDR3 DNA sequence: TGTGCCAGCAGCCCCTTAGGGGGACACACGCAGTATTTT. The chain carries TRBV7-8 and TRBJ2-3; TRBD1 might be the D (6 bases). Germline CDR1 and CDR2: SGHVS and FQNEAQ. V shed 5 bases and J shed 9 bases, with 15 bases lying between them. The CDR3 length is 13 residues.